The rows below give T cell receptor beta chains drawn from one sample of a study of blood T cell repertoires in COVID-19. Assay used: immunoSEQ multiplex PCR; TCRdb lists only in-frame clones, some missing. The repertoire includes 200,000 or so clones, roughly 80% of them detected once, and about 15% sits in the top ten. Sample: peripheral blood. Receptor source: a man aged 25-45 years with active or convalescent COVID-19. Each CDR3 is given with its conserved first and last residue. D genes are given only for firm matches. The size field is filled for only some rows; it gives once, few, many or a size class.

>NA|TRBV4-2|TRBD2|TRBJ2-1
CASSQLAGESEQFF
TGTGCCAGCAGCCAACTAGCGGGAGAGAGTGAGCAGTTCTTC
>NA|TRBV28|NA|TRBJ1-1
CASRLMGPEAFF
TGTGCCAGCAGACTAATGGGGCCTGAAGCTTTCTTT
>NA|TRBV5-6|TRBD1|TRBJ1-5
CASSLDRGSNQPQHF
TGTGCCAGCAGCCTGGACAGGGGTAGCAATCAGCCCCAGCATTTT
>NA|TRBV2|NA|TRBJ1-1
CASSEGEVSTEAFF
TGTGCCAGCAGTGAGGGGGAGGTCAGCACTGAAGCTTTCTTT
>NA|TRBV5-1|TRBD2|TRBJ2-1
CASSLNPPGLAGWNEQFF
TGCGCCAGCAGCTTGAATCCCCCCGGACTAGCGGGTTGGAATGAGCAGTTCTTC
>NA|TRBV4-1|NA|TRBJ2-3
CASRPPGSTDTQYF
TGCGCCAGCCGGCCTCCGGGAAGCACAGATACGCAGTATTTT
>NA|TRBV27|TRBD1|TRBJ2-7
CASSFFTGDAGQYF
TGTGCCAGCAGCTTCTTTACAGGGGACGCGGGGCAGTACTTC
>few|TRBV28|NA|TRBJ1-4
CASSSPGQPNEKLFF
TGTGCCAGCAGTTCACCGGGACAACCCAATGAAAAACTGTTTTTT
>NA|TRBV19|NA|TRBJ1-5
CASSTQDSSFSNQPQHF
TGTGCCAGTAGTACCCAGGACAGCTCCTTTAGCAATCAGCCCCAGCATTTT
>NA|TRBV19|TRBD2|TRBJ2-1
CASSLGLAGTNYNEQFF
TGTGCCAGTAGTTTAGGACTAGCGGGGACAAACTACAATGAGCAGTTCTTC
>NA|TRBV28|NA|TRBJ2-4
CASGDSINIQYF
TGTGCCAGCGGTGACAGCATAAACATTCAGTACTTC
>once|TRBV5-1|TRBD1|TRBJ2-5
CASSRADRVQETQYF
TGCGCCAGCAGCCGCGCGGACAGGGTCCAAGAGACCCAGTACTTC
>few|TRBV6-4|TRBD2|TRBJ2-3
CASAVGTASGTDTQYF
TGTGCCAGCGCCGTGGGTACGGCTAGCGGAACAGATACGCAGTATTTT
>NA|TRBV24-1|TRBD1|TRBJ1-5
CATSQGAGGNQPQHF
TGTGCCACCAGTCAGGGGGCAGGAGGCAATCAGCCCCAGCATTTT
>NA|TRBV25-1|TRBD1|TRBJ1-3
CASSAPLTGVSGNTIYF
TGTGCCAGCAGTGCGCCTCTCACAGGGGTCTCTGGAAACACCATATATTTT
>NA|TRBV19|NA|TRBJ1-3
CASHRAETGFGNTIYF
TGTGCCAGTCACCGCGCTGAAACAGGGTTTGGAAACACCATATATTTT
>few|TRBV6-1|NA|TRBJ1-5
CASSEAAGVNQPQHF
TGTGCCAGCAGTGAAGCGGCAGGGGTCAATCAGCCCCAGCATTTT
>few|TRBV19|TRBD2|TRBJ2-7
CASRGGTSGSSYEQYF
TGTGCCAGTAGGGGCGGGACTAGCGGGAGCTCCTACGAGCAGTACTTC
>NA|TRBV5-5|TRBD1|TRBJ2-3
CASSLSGQGGHTDTQYF
TGTGCCAGCAGCTTGTCGGGACAGGGGGGACACACAGATACGCAGTATTTT
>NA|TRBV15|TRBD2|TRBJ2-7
CATSRDRGLAGPLYEQYF
TGTGCCACCAGCAGAGATCGAGGCCTAGCGGGTCCCCTCTACGAGCAGTACTTC
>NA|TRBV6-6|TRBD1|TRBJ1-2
CASSYGQGRSGYTF
TGTGCCAGCAGTTACGGACAGGGCCGGTCGGGCTACACCTTC
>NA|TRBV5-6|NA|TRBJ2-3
CASSFDSARTDTQYF
TGTGCCAGCAGTTTTGACTCGGCTCGCACAGATACGCAGTATTTT
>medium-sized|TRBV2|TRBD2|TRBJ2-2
CASSGGTSGENTGELFF
TGTGCCAGCAGCGGTGGGACTAGCGGGGAGAACACCGGGGAGCTGTTTTTT
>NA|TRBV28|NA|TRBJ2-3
CASSFPAVSTDTQYF
TGTGCCAGCAGTTTCCCGGCGGTTAGCACAGATACGCAGTATTTT
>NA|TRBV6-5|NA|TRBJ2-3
CASRGVGQNTDTQYF
TGTGCCAGCAGAGGAGTCGGACAGAACACAGATACGCAGTATTTT
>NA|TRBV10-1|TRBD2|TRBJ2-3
CASSDPSGGNAAQYF
TGCGCCAGCAGTGACCCTAGCGGGGGCAATGCGGCGCAGTATTTT
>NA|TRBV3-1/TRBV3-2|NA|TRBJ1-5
CASSLGASNQPQHF
TGTGCCAGCAGCCTAGGGGCGAGCAATCAGCCCCAGCATTTT
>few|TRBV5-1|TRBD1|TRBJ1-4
CASSSGVGQFNEKLFF
TGCGCCAGCAGCTCGGGTGTGGGACAGTTTAATGAAAAACTGTTTTTT
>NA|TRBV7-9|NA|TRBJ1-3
CASSFIQGPSGNTIYF
TGTGCCAGCAGCTTTATACAGGGCCCCTCTGGAAACACCATATATTTT
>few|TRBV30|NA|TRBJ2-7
CAWSGQNYEQYF
TGTGCCTGGAGTGGACAGAACTACGAGCAGTACTTC
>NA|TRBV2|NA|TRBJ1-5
CASSEEGGSGQPQHF
TGTGCCAGCAGTGAAGAAGGAGGGAGCGGTCAGCCCCAGCATTTT
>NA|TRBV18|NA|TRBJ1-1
CASSYGVMNTEAFF
TGTGCCAGCTCTTACGGGGTGATGAACACTGAAGCTTTCTTT
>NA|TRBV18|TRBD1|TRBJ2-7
CASSLLTGTGGSYEQYF
TGTGCCAGCTCACTATTAACCGGGACAGGGGGCTCCTACGAGCAGTACTTC
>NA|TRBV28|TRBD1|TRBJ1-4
CASSVQGGNEKLFF
TGTGCCAGCAGTGTACAGGGGGGGAATGAAAAACTGTTTTTT
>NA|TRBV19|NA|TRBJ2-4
CASKEAGKNIQYF
TGTGCCAGTAAGGAGGCGGGGAAAAACATTCAGTACTTC
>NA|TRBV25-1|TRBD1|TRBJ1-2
CASSPSRTGAYGYTF
TGTGCCAGCAGTCCCAGTCGGACAGGGGCCTATGGCTACACCTTC
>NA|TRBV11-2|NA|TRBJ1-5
CASSSQGSQPQHF
TGTGCCAGCAGCTCACAGGGTAGTCAGCCCCAGCATTTT
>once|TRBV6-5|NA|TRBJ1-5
CASSSGGGPQPQHF
TGTGCCAGCAGCTCCGGGGGGGGCCCTCAGCCCCAGCATTTT
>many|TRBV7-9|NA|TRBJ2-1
CASSLPAGENEQFF
TGTGCCAGCAGCTTACCAGCAGGGGAGAATGAGCAGTTCTTC
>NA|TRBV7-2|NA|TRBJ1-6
CASSLELSPLHF
TGTGCCAGCAGCTTAGAGCTTTCACCCCTCCACTTT
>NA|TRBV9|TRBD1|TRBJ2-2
CASSVGTGADTGELFF
TGTGCCAGCAGCGTAGGGACAGGGGCGGACACCGGGGAGCTGTTTTTT
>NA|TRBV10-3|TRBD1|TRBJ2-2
CAISEDRADGELFF
TGTGCCATCAGTGAAGACAGGGCCGACGGGGAGCTGTTTTTT
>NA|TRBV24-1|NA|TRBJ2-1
CATSEVTLPKEQFF
TGTGCCACCAGTGAGGTCACTCTACCAAAGGAGCAGTTCTTC
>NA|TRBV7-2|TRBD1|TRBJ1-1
CASSLGWTGSEAFF
TGTGCCAGCAGCTTAGGATGGACAGGGTCTGAAGCTTTCTTT
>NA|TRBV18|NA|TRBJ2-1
CASSPPNSIDNEQFF
TGTGCCAGCTCACCACCCAATAGCATAGACAATGAGCAGTTCTTC
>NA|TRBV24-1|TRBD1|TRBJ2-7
CATSGGQGSYEQYF
TGTGCCACCAGTGGTGGACAGGGATCCTACGAGCAGTACTTC
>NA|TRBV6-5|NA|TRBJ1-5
CASSYSSRGNQPQHF
TGTGCCAGCAGTTACTCCAGCAGGGGCAATCAGCCCCAGCATTTT
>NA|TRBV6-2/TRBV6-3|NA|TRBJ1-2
CASSYPYAGRSYTF
TGTGCCAGCAGTTACCCCTATGCGGGTCGAAGCTACACCTTC
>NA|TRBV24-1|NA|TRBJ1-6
CATSDSREPGGSPLHF
TGTGCCACCAGTGATAGCCGGGAGCCCGGGGGTTCACCCCTCCACTTT